This TCR beta chain came from a study of OX40 agonist ivuxolimab in advanced cancers. As for the study in general: Three individuals attained partial responses, comprising one hepatocellular carcinoma case and two cutaneous melanoma cases. Notes on the study in general: Blood T cells, both CD4+ and CD8+, expanded clonally by week 6 at 0.1 to 3.0 mg/kg.

Germline-derived CDR1 and CDR2 are SGDLS and YYNGEE. This CDR3 is built from 14 residues. Unmatched junction bases numbered 7, after V lost 2 bases and J lost 5 bases. In the case of this clone: Its antigen is unknown.

Measured with immunoSEQ multiplex PCR; TCRdb has only the in-frame clones, and not every one. The sample yields about 46,000 clones, 70% to 90% seen once. The chain uses TRBV9 and TRBJ2-7; TRBD1 matches at 7 bases. Here the sequenced sample was CD4+ or CD8+ T cells sorted from blood, taken in a trial of the OX40 agonist ivuxolimab. The receptor comes from an adult with an advanced solid tumor such as melanoma, head and neck, liver or kidney cancer. CDR3 nucleotide sequence: TGTGCCAGCAGCGTGGGGCAGGGGGTGAACGAGCAGTACTTC. Protein product: CASSVGQGVNEQYF.